The following is a T cell receptor (beta chain) sequence with its context. This sample is drawn from a study of blood T cell repertoires in COVID-19. Germline V lookup: CDR1 SGHKS, CDR2 YYEKEE (reference sequence). The CDR3 sequence is 17 residues long. The V end lost 4 bases, the J end lost 2 bases, and 22 bases lay between the germline ends. TCRdb's copy holds only in-frame clones and misses some; the assay was immunoSEQ multiplex PCR. This sample yields approximately 470,000 clones, of which about nine tenths are seen a single time; around 0.7% belongs to the top ten. Sequenced: PBMCs or T cells enriched from blood (not recorded which). The chain combines TRBV5-5 with TRBJ2-7; a weak D match, TRBD2 (7 bases). The source of this sequence is a woman between 18 and 29 years old who had recovered from COVID-19. The CDR3 bases are TGTGCCAGCAGCCCCAGGCCGCGGGGGCGAATCACCTACGAGCAGTACTTC. Its translation is CASSPRPRGRITYEQYF.